These 24 T cell receptor beta chains were sequenced from one sample in a study of neurological immune-mediated disorders. TCRdb re-analysed the 5' RACE reads in MiXCR, keeping a single row per CDR3 protein. The sample lists about 60,000 distinct CDR3 sequences, around 4% occurring once. The sample was PBMCs. These TCRs come from a man aged 25 to 40 with multiple sclerosis.

This clonotype was seen at least ten times. The chain joins TRBV5-1 to TRBJ2-1; the match to TRBD2 covers 13 bases. The V segment lost 2 bases and the J segment 6 bases; nucleotides outside the gene matches: 14. Germline values: CDR1 SGHRS, CDR2 YFSETQ. The CDR3 spans 19 residues. The CDR3 here is CASSLRGSTTSGRGNEQFF. CDR3 DNA: TGCGCCAGCAGCTTACGCGGATCAACCACTAGCGGGAGGGGCAATGAGCAGTTCTTC. The full variable domain, its missing parts supplied by reference TRBV5-1 and TRBJ2-1, is KAGVTQTPRYLIKTRGQQVTLSCSPISGHRSVSWYQQTPGQGLQFLFEYFSETQRNKGNFPGRFSGRQFSNSRSEMNVSTLELGDSALYLCASSLRGSTTSGRGNEQFFGPGTRLTVL.

This clonotype came up many times. The rearrangement joins TRBV20-1 to TRBJ1-1, with D maybe TRBD1 (5 bases). V dropped 7 bases and J dropped 8 bases, with 14 bases sitting between them. Germline CDR1 and CDR2: DFQATT and SNEGSKA (reference sequence). CDR3 length equals 11 residues. CDR3 region: CSVAQVGEAFF. As DNA, the CDR3 is TGCAGTGTAGCACAGGTCGGCGAAGCTTTCTTT.

This clonotype was recorded many times. V gene TRBV28 combines with J gene TRBJ2-1; TRBD2 agrees at 10 bases. There are 22 residues in the CDR3. V lost 3 bases, J lost 0 bases, and 20 bases stayed unmatched. The germline V gene has CDR1 MDHEN and CDR2 SYDVKM. CDR3 sequence: CASSFSGLAPTAPQGSYNEQFF. CDR3 in DNA: TGTGCCAGCAGTTTCTCGGGACTAGCGCCCACCGCCCCCCAGGGCTCCTACAATGAGCAGTTCTTC.

This clonotype was recorded at least ten times. The chain links TRBV20-1 to TRBJ2-3; tentative D call: TRBD1 (6 bases). This CDR3 has 17 residues. In germline, CDR1 is DFQATT, CDR2 SNEGSKA (reference sequence). The V gene lost 4 bases and the J gene lost 0 bases, with 20 bases spanning the gap. As DNA, the CDR3 is TGCAGTGCTATCTACCTCACCGGGACAACTAGCACAGATACGCAGTATTTT. It codes for CSAIYLTGTTSTDTQYF.

This clonotype occurred a few times. The chain links TRBV18 to TRBJ1-2; 9 nucleotides match TRBD1. This CDR3 comprises 15 residues. Germline assignment: CDR1 KGHSH and CDR2 LQKENI. With 0 bases clipped from V and 8 bases from J, the junction kept 7 bases outside the gene matches. The CDR3 loop is CASSPPRTGAYGYTF. The CDR3 nucleotides read TGTGCCAGCTCACCACCTAGGACAGGGGCATACGGCTACACCTTC.

This clonotype showed up just a few times. A much larger clone differs by one base, so this may be a read error. The chain is built from TRBV6-4 and TRBJ1-6; weak D call: TRBD1 (6 bases). The CDR3 spans 14 residues. Germline V gives CDR1 MRHNA, CDR2 SNTAGT. The CDR3 nucleotides are TGTGCCAGCAGTCTCACAGGGTCGGATTCACCCCTCAACTTT. Amino acids: CASSLTGSDSPLNF.

The table lists this clonotype with a few counts. A much bigger clone sits one base away, suggesting this may be a read error. The V call is TRBV9, the J call TRBJ2-1, with 11 bases identical to TRBD2. This CDR3 is 14 amino acids long. The germline V gene encodes CDR1 SGDLS and CDR2 YYNGEE. J was trimmed by 11 bases and V by 2 bases; bases with no gene match: 6. The CDR3 DNA sequence: TGTGCCAGCAGCGTGCTGACTAGCGGGGAAAAGCAGTTCTTC. It yields the protein CASSVLTSGEKQFF.

This clonotype was counted ten times or more. V is TRBV7-7 and J is TRBJ2-5; weak D call: TRBD2 (5 bases). This CDR3 has 15 amino acids. Trimming removed 4 bases from V and 1 base from J, with 13 bases in between. CDR1 SSHAT and CDR2 FNYEAQ come from the germline V gene (reference sequence). The chain's CDR3 is CASSSGQGGQETQYF. As DNA, the CDR3 is TGTGCCAGCAGCTCCGGGCAAGGAGGCCAAGAGACCCAGTACTTC.

Ten or more counts support this clonotype. This rearrangement joins TRBV5-1 to TRBJ1-3; perhaps TRBD1 as D (6 bases). Germline V gene data show CDR1 as SGHRS and CDR2 as YFSETQ. This CDR3 comprises 16 residues. Trimming removed 0 bases at V and 3 bases at J, with 13 bases between. The CDR3 region is CASSLDGRGGGNTIYF. CDR3 sequence (DNA): TGCGCCAGCAGCTTGGATGGCAGGGGTGGTGGAAACACCATATATTTT.

Many counts were recorded for this clonotype. V usage is TRBV10-3 and J usage is TRBJ1-3; a weak D match, TRBD1 (6 bases). CDR1 and CDR2 from the germline V gene are ENHRY and SYGVKD. This CDR3 has 16 residues. V lost 3 bases, J lost 0 bases, and 12 bases lay in between. CDR3 in DNA: TGTGCCATCAGTGACGGGGGCTTAATCTCTGGAAACACCATATATTTT. Protein: CAISDGGLISGNTIYF.

The table lists this clonotype with many counts. This chain links TRBV20-1 with TRBJ2-3, with 11 nucleotides matching TRBD2. CDR1 DFQATT and CDR2 SNEGSKA come from the germline V gene (reference sequence). J lost 3 bases, V lost 3 bases, and 2 bases had no gene match. The CDR3 sequence is 14 residues long. The CDR3 region has the DNA TGCAGTGCTAGTACTAGCGGGAGAACAGATACGCAGTATTTT. As protein: CSASTSGRTDTQYF.

This clonotype has ten or more counts. The chain employs TRBV6-6 and TRBJ2-3; 7 bases match TRBD2. V lost 3 bases, J lost 2 bases, and 5 bases stayed unmatched. The CDR3 is made up of 15 amino acids. In germline, CDR1 is MNHNY, CDR2 SVGAGI (reference sequence). CDR3 bases: TGTGCCAGCAGTTATGCGGGGACTATCACAGATACGCAGTATTTT. Encoded protein: CASSYAGTITDTQYF.

This clonotype was detected ten times or more. This chain uses TRBV20-1 with TRBJ2-7, with 7 bases matching TRBD1. The CDR3 spans 15 residues. Germline CDR1 and CDR2: DFQATT and SNEGSKA (reference sequence). J was trimmed by 3 bases and V by 3 bases; bases with no gene match: 11. The CDR3 DNA reads as TGCAGTGCTAGTAGAATCGGAGGACAGGACTACGAGCAGTACTTC. It is translated as CSASRIGGQDYEQYF.

This clonotype was seen ten or more times. The CDR3 sequence: CASSADGTGGDEQYF. In DNA, the CDR3 is TGCGCCAGCAGCGCCGATGGGACAGGGGGCGACGAGCAGTACTTC. This sequence joins TRBV5-1 and TRBJ2-7; 12 nucleotides line up with TRBD1. The CDR3 spans 15 residues. Germline CDR1 reads SGHRS; CDR2 reads YFSETQ. The V gene end was trimmed by 4 bases and the J gene end by 5 bases; junction bases not matched to a gene: 7.

This clonotype has a count of ten or more. One end of the junction does not line up with germline, which may come from a read error. This chain uses TRBV7-7 with TRBJ2-5; 9 nucleotides agree with TRBD1. Germline V lookup: CDR1 SSHAT, CDR2 FNYEAQ (reference sequence). This CDR3 comprises 13 residues. CDR3 coding DNA: TGTGCTAGCAGTTCGGGACAGGGAGAGACCCAGTACTTC. It specifies CASSSGQGETQYF.

Many counts were recorded for this clonotype. The chain uses TRBV5-1 and TRBJ2-3; perhaps TRBD1 as D (5 bases). Trimming shortened V by 5 bases and J by 1 base, and 14 bases separated the two germline ends. Germline CDR1 and CDR2: SGHRS and YFSETQ. The CDR3 runs 15 residues. CDR3 sequence: CASSERGLGTDTQYF. The CDR3 nucleotides are TGCGCCAGCAGTGAAAGGGGATTAGGCACAGATACGCAGTATTTT.

The genes are TRBV6-1 and TRBJ2-1; possible D gene TRBD2, 6 bases. The CDR3 is 16 amino acids. In germline, CDR1 is MNHNS, CDR2 SASEGT. V lost 2 bases and J lost 4, with 15 bases in between. CDR3 DNA sequence: TGTGCCAGCAGTGAAACGTCTTACGGGGGATACAATGAGCAGTTCTTC. It encodes CASSETSYGGYNEQFF.

Concerning this clonotype itself: A much larger clone is a single base away; this may be a read error. The V call is TRBV20-1, the J call TRBJ2-3; tentatively, D is TRBD1 (5 bases). The CDR3 covers 13 residues. Germline CDR1 and CDR2: DFQATT and SNEGSKA (reference sequence). Trimming stripped 3 bases from V and 3 bases from J, with 10 bases between. The CDR3 protein is CSARGKGTDTQYF. The CDR3, as DNA: TGCAGTGCTAGGGGAAAGGGGACAGATACGCAGTATTTT.

In its sample, this clonotype was seen many times. The chain is built from TRBV6-5 and TRBJ2-2; a weak D match, TRBD1 (5 bases). Germline-derived CDR1 and CDR2 are MNHEY and SVGAGI. The CDR3 consists of 13 residues. Trimming removed 10 bases at V and 0 bases at J, with 9 bases between. The CDR3 reads CATVQANTGELFF. The CDR3, as DNA: TGTGCCACCGTACAGGCGAACACCGGGGAGCTGTTTTTT.

There are many counts of this clonotype. V gene TRBV20-1 combines with J gene TRBJ1-1, with 10 positions matching TRBD1. The CDR3 has 13 amino acids. Trimming took 3 bases from V and 7 from J; bases not matched to a gene: 5. Per germline, CDR1 DFQATT and CDR2 SNEGSKA (reference sequence). The CDR3, as DNA: TGCAGTGCTAGCCGGACAGGGGGAAATGAAGCTTTCTTT. It specifies CSASRTGGNEAFF.

This chain uses TRBV7-8 with TRBJ2-3, with 9 nucleotides matching TRBD2. CDR3 size: 17 residues. V shed 6 bases, J shed 2 bases, and the junction held 12 bases outside the gene matches. Germline V gene lookup returns CDR1 SGHVS and CDR2 FQNEAQ. CDR3 residues: CASRLYIAGDITDTQYF. The CDR3 nucleotides are TGTGCCAGCAGGTTATACATAGCGGGGGACATCACAGATACGCAGTATTTT.

This clonotype was seen at least ten times. V usage is TRBV5-1 and J usage is TRBJ2-3; 9 nucleotides match TRBD1. The CDR3 is 14 amino acids. With 5 bases clipped from V and 0 bases from J, the junction kept 1 base outside the gene matches. The V gene's germline CDR1 is SGHRS and CDR2 YFSETQ. The CDR3 nucleotides read TGCGCCAGCAGGGACAGGGGAAGCACAGATACGCAGTATTTT. This codes for CASRDRGSTDTQYF.

The sample holds many counts of this clonotype. V is TRBV5-1 and J is TRBJ2-5, with D hard to call. Germline loops: CDR1 SGHRS, CDR2 YFSETQ. V was clipped by 1 base and J by 4 bases, with 8 bases between them. CDR3 length: 13 residues. CDR3 DNA sequence: TGCGCCAGCAGCTTGCATACCCGAGAGACCCAGTACTTC. Its protein product is CASSLHTRETQYF.

This clonotype came up a few times. The chain links TRBV24-1 to TRBJ1-1; D is uncertain. This CDR3 contains 10 residues. Germline-derived CDR1 and CDR2 are KGHDR and SFDVKD. V shed 9 bases and J shed 3 bases, with 4 bases lying between them. This CDR3 reads CATGHTEAFF. CDR3 DNA sequence: TGTGCCACCGGACACACTGAAGCTTTCTTT.